These 18 T cell receptor beta chains share one sample of origin, sequenced in a study of persistence of HIV-infected CD4 T cells. Cells were stimulated with overlapping HIV-1 Gag 15-mer peptides. Sorting of responding CD4+ T cells relied on upregulated CD40 ligand together with CD69. These TCRs are of unknown antigen specificity. The libraries were made with immunoSEQ version 4 in survey mode. Profiling relied on immunoSEQ multiplex PCR, and the TCRdb table lists in-frame clones only, not all of them. The table shows tens of thousands of clones, with approximately 70% occurring only once. This specimen was CD4+ T cells sorted from PBMCs after approximately 18-hour stimulation, taken from a patient who received antiretroviral therapy. These receptors originate from an adult man with HIV who was CMV-seropositive.

The chain combines TRBV2 with TRBJ1-4; D remains ambiguous. V shed 4 bases and J shed 4 bases, with 7 bases lying between them. The CDR3 extends over 13 amino acids. Germline V lookup: CDR1 SNHLY, CDR2 FYNNEI. The CDR3 is CASSGRRNEKLFF. In DNA, the CDR3 is TGTGCCAGCAGTGGGCGTCGTAATGAAAAACTGTTTTTT.

The chain has TRBV9 and TRBJ2-7; 10 bases agree with TRBD1. The ends lost 2 bases at V and 0 bases at J; junction bases unmatched: 2. The germline V gene has CDR1 SGDLS and CDR2 YYNGEE. The CDR3 has 15 residues. Written as DNA, the CDR3 is TGTGCCAGCAGCGTCCGGACAGGGGGCTCCTACGAGCAGTACTTC. Translating it yields CASSVRTGGSYEQYF. The full variable domain, completed using reference TRBV9 and TRBJ2-7, is DSGVTQTPKHLITATGQRVTLRCSPRSGDLSVYWYQQSLDQGLQFLIQYYNGEERAKGNILERFSAQQFPDLHSELNLSSLELGDSALYFCASSVRTGGSYEQYFGPGTRLTVT.

The J gene is TRBJ1-5, the V gene TRBV19, with TRBD1 matching over 7 bases. Germline trimming cut 1 base from V and 0 bases from J; bases unmatched to any gene: 3. This CDR3 has 16 residues. Germline V lookup: CDR1 LNHDA, CDR2 SQIVND (reference sequence). CDR3 in DNA: TGTGCCAGTAGTATAGGGGGGACAGTTAGCAATCAGCCCCAGCATTTT. Translating gives CASSIGGTVSNQPQHF.

The chain uses TRBV28 and TRBJ1-2; 7 bases align to TRBD1. The CDR3 sequence is 14 residues long. Germline-derived CDR1 and CDR2 are MDHEN and SYDVKM. Germline trimming cut 4 bases from V and 4 bases from J; bases unmatched to any gene: 6. The CDR3 spells CASSWGTESYGYTF. The CDR3 region has the DNA TGTGCCAGCAGTTGGGGGACAGAATCCTATGGCTACACCTTC.

The gene calls are TRBV4-1 and TRBJ2-7, with 9 nucleotides matching TRBD1. Germline loops: CDR1 MGHRA, CDR2 YSYEKL. With 2 bases clipped from V and 1 base from J, the junction kept 9 bases outside the gene matches. This CDR3 comprises 17 residues. The chain's CDR3 is CASSQPTGGSRSYEQYF. The CDR3 bases are TGCGCCAGCAGCCAACCGACAGGGGGATCGAGATCCTACGAGCAGTACTTC.

This chain links TRBV9 with TRBJ2-3, with a weak D call TRBD2 (5 bases). V lost 0 bases and J lost 6, with 8 bases in between. Germline loops: CDR1 SGDLS, CDR2 YYNGEE. This CDR3 comprises 13 residues. The CDR3 is CASSVALADTQYF. The CDR3 coding sequence is TGTGCCAGCAGCGTAGCCTTAGCGGATACGCAGTATTTT.

This clone was seen a single time. The genes are TRBV15 and TRBJ2-7, with D possibly TRBD2 on 7 matching bases. Germline V lookup: CDR1 LNHNV, CDR2 YYDKDF (reference sequence). The CDR3 covers 15 residues. V lost 1 base and J lost 11, with 21 bases in between. The CDR3 DNA sequence: TGTGCCACCAGCAGAGTGGGGGGGCCAGATATCGAAAAGTACTTC. It is translated as CATSRVGGPDIEKYF.

This clone was recorded once. The chain couples TRBV5-4 to TRBJ1-5; the D gene is possibly TRBD1 (5 bases). Between the trimmed V and J ends, which lost 0 bases and 8 bases, there was a span of 9 bases. Germline assignment: CDR1 SGHNT and CDR2 YYREEE (reference sequence). The CDR3 length is 13 residues. Written as DNA, the CDR3 is TGTGCCAGCAGCTTGGACGGCAGGGAGCCCCAGCATTTT. Translating gives CASSLDGREPQHF.

This clone turned up a few times. This sample also contains other DNA sequences that code for the same CDR3. The CDR3 region has the DNA TGTGCCAGCAGCCCTCAGGGAGCCGAGCAGTACTTC. Translation: CASSPQGAEQYF. The genes are TRBV3-1 (or the pseudogene TRBV3-2) and TRBJ2-7, with D possibly called TRBD1 or TRBD2 (5 bases each). Germline V CDR1 and CDR2: LGHDT, YNNKEL (reference sequence). Trimming took off 4 bases at V and 6 bases at J, with 10 bases between the two ends. The CDR3 has 12 residues.

This clone was counted only a few times. The CDR3 DNA follows: TGTGCCAGCAGTGACCACAGGGGGACTAATGAAAAACTGTTTTTT. Protein product: CASSDHRGTNEKLFF. This sequence joins TRBV6-1 and TRBJ1-4, with 8 bases fitting TRBD1. The V segment lost 3 bases and the J segment 2 bases; nucleotides outside the gene matches: 2. CDR1 MNHNS and CDR2 SASEGT come from the germline V gene. This CDR3 has 15 amino acids.

V is TRBV27 and J is TRBJ2-1; 12 positions agree with TRBD2. The CDR3 spans 15 residues. Unmatched junction bases numbered 2, after V lost 4 bases and J lost 4 bases. Germline lookup yields CDR1 MNHEY and CDR2 SMNVEV (reference sequence). This chain's CDR3 is CASSSSGGAYNEQFF. For the CDR3, the DNA is TGTGCCAGCAGTTCTAGCGGGGGGGCTTACAATGAGCAGTTCTTC.

This clone was counted between two and nine times. The rearrangement joins TRBV6-5 to TRBJ1-1; 8 nucleotides agree with TRBD1. The germline V gene has CDR1 MNHEY and CDR2 SVGAGI. This CDR3 spans 14 amino acids. The V segment lost 7 bases and the J segment 4 bases; nucleotides outside the gene matches: 8. This CDR3 reads CASTIQGVGTEAFF. The CDR3 DNA sequence: TGTGCCAGCACCATACAGGGGGTTGGCACTGAAGCTTTCTTT.

The J gene is TRBJ1-1, the V gene TRBV18; D call uncertain. The CDR3 is 14 amino acids. Germline V lookup: CDR1 KGHSH, CDR2 LQKENI. V was trimmed by 6 bases and J by 1 base, leaving 12 bases between them. The CDR3 DNA is TGTGCCAGCTCCCCCTCGGCAGGGAACACTGAAGCTTTCTTT. Its translation: CASSPSAGNTEAFF.

The rearrangement links TRBV28 to TRBJ1-2, with D hard to call. Trimming shortened V by 2 bases and J by 8 bases, and 12 bases separated the two germline ends. The V gene's germline CDR1 is MDHEN and CDR2 SYDVKM. The CDR3 extends over 13 amino acids. The DNA of the CDR3 is TGTGCCAGCAGTTTAAGAGGCCCTGGGGGCTACACCTTC. Translated, it gives CASSLRGPGGYTF.

The chain combines TRBV7-9 with TRBJ2-7, with a possible D match to TRBD1 (7 bases). V was shortened by 1 base and J by 3 bases, with 16 bases between the two germline ends. This CDR3 has 16 residues. CDR1 is SEHNR, CDR2 FQNEAQ, per germline (reference sequence). The CDR3 loop is CASSLVGGQHDYEQYF. CDR3 nucleotides: TGTGCCAGCAGCTTAGTGGGGGGACAGCATGACTACGAGCAGTACTTC.

The rearrangement links TRBV14 to TRBJ2-2; TRBD2 matches at 10 bases. V trimming: 0 bases; J trimming: 1 base; junction bases outside the gene matches: 8. The CDR3 is 19 amino acids. The germline gives CDR1 SGHDN, CDR2 FVKESK. CDR3 protein: CASSQEGAGGLLNTGELFF. CDR3 nucleotides: TGTGCCAGCAGCCAAGAAGGAGCGGGGGGGTTACTGAACACCGGGGAGCTGTTTTTT.

This clone has just a few counts. The gene calls are TRBV20-1 and TRBJ1-2; D ambiguous. The V gene's germline CDR1 is DFQATT and CDR2 SNEGSKA (reference sequence). The CDR3 loop spans 11 amino acids. V lost 6 bases and J 9 bases, leaving 14 bases between the germline ends. In nucleotides, the CDR3 is TGCAGTGCCACCTACTACCCCAGCTACACCTTC. It translates to CSATYYPSYTF.

The V and J genes are TRBV3-1 (or the pseudogene TRBV3-2) and TRBJ1-2; 7 bases fit TRBD1. This CDR3 spans 14 amino acids. The germline V gene has CDR1 LGHDT and CDR2 YNNKEL (reference sequence). V gave up 4 bases and J gave up 9 bases; unmatched junction bases: 11. CDR3 loop: CASSLNRGPGSYTF. The DNA for the CDR3 is TGTGCCAGCAGCCTAAACAGGGGACCAGGGAGCTACACCTTC.